The 19 T cell receptor beta chains below come from one sample, sequenced in a study of blood T cell repertoires in COVID-19. The assay was immunoSEQ multiplex PCR, and TCRdb's table has in-frame clones only and misses some. Of about 47,000 clones listed, approximately 88% were seen once; the top ten hold about 3%. Sequenced sample: peripheral blood. These receptor sequences come from a middle-aged man with active COVID-19.

V gene TRBV3-1 (or the pseudogene TRBV3-2) combines with J gene TRBJ1-3; tentative D call: TRBD1 (5 bases). CDR1 is LGHDT and CDR2 is YNNKEL in the germline V gene (reference sequence). This CDR3 comprises 16 residues. V lost 0 bases to trimming and J lost 1 base, with 10 bases between them. CDR3 in DNA: TGTGCCAGCAGCCAAGACTCCAGGGTTTCTGGAAACACCATATATTTT. This encodes CASSQDSRVSGNTIYF.

The chain carries TRBV10-2 and TRBJ1-6; TRBD1 matches at 12 bases. The CDR3 length is 16 residues. From germline, CDR1 is WSHSY and CDR2 SAAADI. After removal of 5 bases from V and 10 bases from J, the junction contained 9 bases not matched to a gene. The chain's CDR3 is CASSIAGTGGGSPLHF. The CDR3 DNA follows: TGCGCCAGCAGTATCGCCGGGACAGGGGGCGGGTCACCCCTCCACTTT.

The gene calls are TRBV30 and TRBJ2-3; 11 nucleotides agree with TRBD2. The CDR3 loop spans 15 amino acids. J was trimmed by 4 bases and V by 2 bases; bases with no gene match: 5. Germline V gives CDR1 GTSNPN, CDR2 SVGIG (reference sequence). CDR3: CAWSRLAGGADTQYF. For the CDR3, the DNA is TGTGCCTGGAGTCGCCTAGCGGGGGGAGCAGATACGCAGTATTTT.

The V gene is TRBV7-2, the J gene TRBJ1-5; 7 nucleotides align to TRBD1. V gave up 4 bases and J gave up 1 base; unmatched junction bases: 4. The germline CDR1 and CDR2 sequences are SGHTA and FQGNSA. The CDR3 contains 15 residues. DNA for the CDR3: TGTGCCAGCAGCTCACAGGGGCTGAGCAATCAGCCCCAGCATTTT. Residues: CASSSQGLSNQPQHF.

DNA for the CDR3: TGTGCCAGCAGAAGTCACTACAATCAGCCCCAGCATTTT. This codes for CASRSHYNQPQHF. The V and J genes are TRBV27 and TRBJ1-5; D gene unclear. Trimming left V 6 bases short and J 3 bases short, with 9 bases between. Germline V lookup: CDR1 MNHEY, CDR2 SMNVEV (reference sequence). This CDR3 comprises 13 residues.

In its sample, this clone was seen a few times. This chain joins TRBV15 and TRBJ2-7; TRBD2 agrees at 8 bases. The CDR3 loop spans 13 amino acids. With V trimmed by 1 base and J by 7 bases, 3 bases remained unmatched. Germline lookup yields CDR1 LNHNV and CDR2 YYDKDF (reference sequence). The CDR3 DNA sequence: TGTGCCACCAGCAGAGTCCCTAGCGGGGAGCAGTACTTC. This sequence encodes CATSRVPSGEQYF.

The CDR3 here is CSVEGRYNEQFF. CDR3 nucleotide sequence: TGCAGCGTTGAGGGGCGATACAATGAGCAGTTCTTC. The rearrangement links TRBV29-1 to TRBJ2-1; D is possibly TRBD1 (5 bases). CDR3 length equals 12 residues. V lost 3 bases to trimming and J lost 4 bases, with 7 bases between them. Germline V gene lookup returns CDR1 SQVTM and CDR2 ANQGSEA.

This clone was picked up a small number of times. V is TRBV5-5 and J is TRBJ2-7; a weak D match, TRBD1 (6 bases). Germline CDR1 SGHKS, CDR2 YYEKEE (reference sequence). With 0 bases removed from V and 4 bases from J, the gap between germline ends came to 14 bases. This CDR3 spans 15 amino acids. Here the CDR3 DNA reads TGTGCCAGCAGCTTGGTTTTACAGGGAAAGTACGAGCAGTACTTC. Its translation is CASSLVLQGKYEQYF.

The V and J genes are TRBV2 and TRBJ1-5; the D gene is possibly TRBD1 (6 bases). With 5 bases removed from V and 1 base from J, the gap between germline ends came to 12 bases. Germline CDR1 SNHLY, CDR2 FYNNEI. This CDR3 has 15 residues. CDR3 in amino acids: CASSRQGMSNQPQHF. The CDR3 nucleotides are TGTGCCAGCAGTCGGCAGGGGATGAGCAATCAGCCCCAGCATTTT.

The chain couples TRBV29-1 to TRBJ1-5; D ambiguous. The V gene's germline CDR1 is SQVTM and CDR2 ANQGSEA. Trimming shortened V by 4 bases and J by 4 bases, and 8 bases separated the two germline ends. This CDR3 contains 12 residues. The CDR3 DNA sequence: TGCAGCGTTGGGAACGGGAATCAGCCCCAGCATTTT. Translated: CSVGNGNQPQHF.

The rearrangement uses TRBV5-1 and TRBJ1-4, with 10 bases matching TRBD1. Trimming at V came to 0 bases and at J to 8 bases, leaving 4 bases not matched to a gene. The germline V gene has CDR1 SGHRS and CDR2 YFSETQ. The CDR3 spans 15 residues. The CDR3 DNA reads TGCGCCAGCAGCTTGGAGGCGACAGGGGGCGAAAAACTGTTTTTT. Its protein is CASSLEATGGEKLFF.

The rearrangement joins TRBV9 to TRBJ1-4; 7 bases are a match to TRBD1. Germline V gives CDR1 SGDLS, CDR2 YYNGEE. This CDR3 is built from 15 residues. V lost 4 bases to trimming and J lost 4 bases; unmatched junction nucleotides: 7. The DNA for the CDR3 is TGTGCCAGCAGCCCCGGGACAGCAAATAATGAAAAACTGTTTTTT. The encoded protein is CASSPGTANNEKLFF.

The sample holds one count of this clone. The chain combines TRBV12-3 or TRBV12-4 with TRBJ1-2; D remains unclear. V was pared by 7 bases and J by 5 bases, with 11 bases between. The CDR3 is made up of 12 amino acids. CDR3 nucleotide sequence: TGTGCCAGCACCAACAGTGGGTATGGCTACACCTTC. This translates into CASTNSGYGYTF.

V is TRBV5-1 and J is TRBJ2-1; perhaps TRBD2 as D (6 bases). This CDR3 has 14 residues. V was shortened by 0 bases and J by 12 bases, with 16 bases between the two germline ends. CDR1 SGHRS and CDR2 YFSETQ come from the germline V gene. CDR3 amino acids: CASSLARDFRVQFF. CDR3 coding DNA: TGCGCCAGCAGCTTGGCCAGGGACTTCCGAGTGCAGTTCTTC.

The chain has TRBV18 and TRBJ2-2; D possibly corresponds to TRBD2 (6 bases). Germline loops: CDR1 KGHSH, CDR2 LQKENI. The CDR3 totals 15 residues. The ends were cut back, 8 bases at V and 7 bases at J, with 20 bases in the middle. CDR3 DNA: TGTGCCAGCGGCCGGGACTCCCTTCCAGTCGGGGAGCTGTTTTTT. It encodes CASGRDSLPVGELFF.

This clone appeared once. This sequence joins TRBV6-5 and TRBJ1-5, with D possibly matching TRBD1 (6 bases). Germline V gene sequence: CDR1 MNHEY, CDR2 SVGAGI. With 6 bases removed from V and 3 bases from J, the gap between germline ends came to 12 bases. The CDR3 is 14 amino acids. The CDR3 is CASRDGQYNQPQHF. As DNA, the CDR3 is TGTGCCAGCAGAGATGGACAGTACAATCAGCCCCAGCATTTT.

DNA for the CDR3: TGCAGCGTTGTGACGAGCGCGGATAACTATGGCTACACCTTC. Amino acid sequence: CSVVTSADNYGYTF. The genes are TRBV29-1 and TRBJ1-2; no firm D call. CDR1 is SQVTM and CDR2 is ANQGSEA in the germline V gene. With 4 bases removed from V and 1 base from J, the gap between germline ends came to 13 bases. CDR3 length: 14 amino acids. The entire variable domain, with the rest obtained from reference TRBV29-1 and TRBJ1-2, is as follows: SAVISQKPSRDICQRGTSLTIQCQVDSQVTMMFWYRQQPGQSLTLIATANQGSEATYESGFVIDKFPISRPNLTFSTLTVSNMSPEDSSIYLCSVVTSADNYGYTFGSGTRLTVV.

The chain recombines TRBV29-1 with TRBJ1-2, with D possibly being TRBD1 (6 bases). With 4 bases removed from V and 3 bases from J, the gap between germline ends came to 12 bases. This CDR3 has 13 amino acids. Looked up from germline, CDR1 is SQVTM and CDR2 is ANQGSEA. CDR3 sequence: CSVVSGVDYGYTF. The CDR3 nucleotides are TGCAGCGTTGTTTCAGGGGTAGACTATGGCTACACCTTC.

The rearrangement joins TRBV28 to TRBJ1-1; D might be TRBD1 (6 bases). The CDR3 has 16 amino acids. V lost 6 bases and J 0 bases, leaving 17 bases between the germline ends. The germline V gene encodes CDR1 MDHEN and CDR2 SYDVKM. CDR3: CASSRTDLILNTEAFF. In DNA, the CDR3 is TGTGCCAGCAGCCGGACAGATCTTATACTGAACACTGAAGCTTTCTTT.